One sample yielded the 23 T cell receptor beta chains listed below, sequenced in a study of blood T cell repertoires in COVID-19. Method: immunoSEQ multiplex PCR; TCRdb's copy keeps in-frame clones and lacks some. The sample yields some 370,000 clones, roughly 90% seen once. Sequenced input: peripheral blood. Receptors were obtained from a man aged 40-55 years with acute or convalescent COVID-19.

V gene TRBV3-1 (or the pseudogene TRBV3-2) combines with J gene TRBJ1-2; D is possibly TRBD1 (5 bases). The germline V and J ends were trimmed by 0 bases and 4 bases, with 9 bases remaining between them. The CDR3 runs to 14 residues. The germline CDR1 and CDR2 sequences are LGHDT and YNNKEL (reference sequence). CDR3 loop: CASSQDDRSYGYTF. Written as DNA, the CDR3 is TGTGCCAGCAGCCAAGATGACAGAAGCTATGGCTACACCTTC.

CDR3 protein: CASSLLSGGGSGELFF. The CDR3 nucleotides read TGTGCCAGCAGCTTACTGTCGGGAGGGGGATCCGGGGAGCTGTTTTTT. The J gene is TRBJ2-2, the V gene TRBV7-3; 8 positions agree with TRBD2. There are 16 residues in the CDR3. V lost 2 bases to trimming and J lost 6 bases; unmatched junction nucleotides: 8. In germline, CDR1 is SGHTA, CDR2 FQGTGA.

The rearrangement uses TRBV29-1 and TRBJ2-1; a weak D match, TRBD2 (5 bases). From germline, CDR1 is SQVTM and CDR2 ANQGSEA. Trimming took 3 bases from V and 9 from J, leaving 15 bases between them. This CDR3 comprises 13 residues. Here the CDR3 reads CSVEEVPSGEQFF. DNA of the CDR3: TGCAGCGTTGAGGAAGTTCCAAGCGGTGAGCAGTTCTTC.

The chain uses TRBV2 and TRBJ1-5, with D hard to call. Germline V lookup: CDR1 SNHLY, CDR2 FYNNEI. The CDR3 has 14 amino acids. Trimming took off 9 bases at V and 3 bases at J, with 15 bases between the two ends. As DNA, the CDR3 is TGTGCCAGTACCGGTCCCTCCTCCAATCAGCCCCAGCATTTT. Translating it yields CASTGPSSNQPQHF.

A word on this clone: A clone one base away is much larger, so this may be a read error. The chain has TRBV13 and TRBJ2-2; D might be TRBD1 (5 bases). With 1 base removed from V and 6 bases from J, the gap between germline ends came to 6 bases. Germline CDR1 reads PRHDT; CDR2 reads FYEKMQ (reference sequence). This CDR3 comprises 13 residues. The CDR3 region is CASSLEGSGELFF. The CDR3 nucleotides are TGTGCCAGCAGCTTAGAGGGGTCCGGGGAGCTGTTTTTT.

This clone was seen only a few times. The chain combines TRBV3-1 (or the pseudogene TRBV3-2) with TRBJ2-2; weak D call: TRBD1 (6 bases). Trimming stripped 0 bases from V and 4 bases from J, with 15 bases between. Germline values: CDR1 LGHDT, CDR2 YNNKEL (reference sequence). CDR3 length: 17 residues. The CDR3 DNA is TGTGCCAGCAGCCAAGATTGGTTCAGGGGTGGCACCGGGGAGCTGTTTTTT. This gives the protein CASSQDWFRGGTGELFF.

This clone is a singleton in its sample. The rearrangement joins TRBV28 to TRBJ1-3; D remains unclear. Per the germline V gene, CDR1 is MDHEN and CDR2 is SYDVKM. Deletions cut 1 base from V and 0 bases from J, with 7 bases between. The CDR3 spans 15 residues. CDR3 amino acids: CASSLYRSSGNTIYF. Written as DNA, the CDR3 is TGTGCCAGCAGTTTATACCGGAGCTCTGGAAACACCATATATTTT.

On this clone itself: Other DNA sequences of this sample code for an identical CDR3. V and J are TRBV30 and TRBJ1-1, with a possible D match to TRBD1 (6 bases). Trimming left V 3 bases short and J 1 base short, with 9 bases between. This CDR3 region has 13 residues. Germline loops: CDR1 GTSNPN, CDR2 SVGIG (reference sequence). For the CDR3, the DNA is TGTGCCTGGAGCCTACAGGGGAACACTGAAGCTTTCTTT. It is translated as CAWSLQGNTEAFF.

This chain uses TRBV5-1 with TRBJ2-3, with 8 bases that match TRBD1. CDR3 length: 16 amino acids. Germline CDR1 is SGHRS and CDR2 is YFSETQ. V trimming: 0 bases; J trimming: 5 bases; junction bases outside the gene matches: 8. The CDR3 sequence: CASSLEVRGQGDTQYF. CDR3 in DNA: TGCGCCAGCAGCTTGGAAGTCAGGGGGCAGGGAGATACGCAGTATTTT.

This sequence joins TRBV3-1 (or the pseudogene TRBV3-2) and TRBJ2-1, with 13 bases lining up with TRBD2. V trimming: 3 bases; J trimming: 2 bases; junction bases outside the gene matches: 4. CDR1 and CDR2 (germline): LGHDT, YNNKEL (reference sequence). This CDR3 is built from 17 residues. CDR3 DNA: TGTGCCAGCAGCCAGGAGGGACTAGCGGGGACCTACAATGAGCAGTTCTTC. Translated: CASSQEGLAGTYNEQFF.

This clone was picked up a small number of times. The rearrangement joins TRBV5-1 to TRBJ2-5; 9 bases are shared with TRBD2. CDR1 is SGHRS, CDR2 YFSETQ, per germline. V lost 4 bases, J lost 4 bases, and 14 bases stayed unmatched. CDR3 size: 17 residues. The CDR3 is CASSPVGGRVRGETQYF. Here the CDR3 DNA reads TGCGCCAGCAGCCCGGTCGGCGGGAGGGTGAGAGGAGAGACCCAGTACTTC.

This chain links TRBV19 with TRBJ2-5; TRBD2 agrees at 8 bases. Germline CDR1 reads LNHDA; CDR2 reads SQIVND (reference sequence). V shed 2 bases and J 5 bases; nucleotides not matched to a gene: 7. The CDR3 is 15 amino acids. The CDR3 region has the DNA TGTGCCAGTAGTATACGGGGGGGCTGGCGCGAGACCCAGTACTTC. This sequence encodes CASSIRGGWRETQYF.

This clone was observed a single time. This chain joins TRBV9 and TRBJ2-1; D is perhaps TRBD2 (6 bases). The CDR3 sequence is 15 residues long. Germline V CDR1 and CDR2: SGDLS, YYNGEE. V lost 3 bases, J lost 9 bases, and 19 bases lay in between. CDR3 residues: CASSAITGTEVEQFF. CDR3 nucleotide sequence: TGTGCCAGCAGCGCTATTACCGGGACTGAGGTTGAGCAGTTCTTC.

This clone was detected once. V usage is TRBV5-1 and J usage is TRBJ2-1; 10 bases are shared with TRBD2. The V segment lost 7 bases and the J segment 6 bases; nucleotides outside the gene matches: 7. The CDR3 extends over 14 amino acids. Germline loops: CDR1 SGHRS, CDR2 YFSETQ. The CDR3 loop is CASQGLAEPNEQFF. As DNA, the CDR3 is TGCGCCAGCCAAGGACTAGCGGAGCCCAATGAGCAGTTCTTC. Full variable domain (missing parts from reference TRBV5-1 and TRBJ2-1): KAGVTQTPRYLIKTRGQQVTLSCSPISGHRSVSWYQQTPGQGLQFLFEYFSETQRNKGNFPGRFSGRQFSNSRSEMNVSTLELGDSALYLCASQGLAEPNEQFFGPGTRLTVL.

This clone was seen more than once but under ten times. The chain recombines TRBV28 with TRBJ1-6; TRBD1 aligns across 8 bases. This CDR3 is 19 amino acids long. V was pared by 4 bases and J by 2 bases, with 13 bases of the junction left unmatched. Germline assignment: CDR1 MDHEN and CDR2 SYDVKM. In DNA, the CDR3 is TGTGCCAGCAGTTCCCTCTTCCCGGGACAGGATCCCTATAATTCACCCCTCCACTTT. This sequence encodes CASSSLFPGQDPYNSPLHF.

The rearrangement links TRBV5-6 to TRBJ1-5; 11 bases agree with TRBD1. The CDR3 covers 15 residues. Germline lookup yields CDR1 SGHDT and CDR2 YYEEEE. Trimming removed 4 bases from V and 2 bases from J; junction bases left unmatched: 2. The CDR3: CASSGDRGCNQPQHF. The CDR3 DNA sequence: TGTGCCAGCAGCGGGGACAGGGGGTGCAATCAGCCCCAGCATTTT.

This clone was found a few times. This chain connects TRBV24-1 to TRBJ1-5; a weak D match, TRBD1 (5 bases). The germline gives CDR1 KGHDR, CDR2 SFDVKD. Trimming shortened V by 5 bases and J by 5 bases, and 15 bases separated the two germline ends. The CDR3 covers 15 residues. CDR3 sequence reads: CATSGFLGLDQPQHF. The CDR3 nucleotides read TGTGCCACCAGTGGTTTTTTGGGGCTCGATCAGCCCCAGCATTTT.

J is TRBJ1-5 and V is TRBV10-3, with TRBD1 as a possible D gene (6 bases). Per the germline V gene, CDR1 is ENHRY and CDR2 is SYGVKD. With 0 bases removed from V and 1 base from J, the gap between germline ends came to 7 bases. The CDR3 sequence is 15 residues long. Here the CDR3 reads CAISESRGSNQPQHF. CDR3 nucleotide sequence: TGTGCCATCAGTGAGTCCAGGGGAAGCAATCAGCCCCAGCATTTT.

This clone is a singleton in its sample. The chain has TRBV6-2 or TRBV6-3 and TRBJ1-2; 10 nucleotides agree with TRBD1. There are 18 residues in the CDR3. J gave up 1 base and V 5 bases, and 13 bases lay outside the gene matches. Germline V gene sequence: CDR1 MNHEY, CDR2 SVGEGT. The CDR3 protein is CASSTLIGTGAFNYGYTF. CDR3 sequence (DNA): TGTGCCAGCAGTACCCTAATAGGGACAGGGGCTTTTAACTATGGCTACACCTTC.

The chain combines TRBV28 with TRBJ2-7; 16 bases align to TRBD2. This CDR3 has 16 amino acids. Unmatched junction bases numbered 5, after V lost 2 bases and J lost 7 bases. CDR1 is MDHEN, CDR2 SYDVKM, per germline. The CDR3 protein is CASSLVGLAGGYEQYF. CDR3 DNA: TGTGCCAGCAGTTTAGTGGGACTAGCGGGGGGGTATGAGCAGTACTTC.

As concerns this clone: Distinct nucleotide sequences in the sample also encode this CDR3. The rearrangement links TRBV2 to TRBJ2-7; 8 bases fit TRBD2. Germline V gene lookup returns CDR1 SNHLY and CDR2 FYNNEI. Unmatched junction bases numbered 5, after V lost 2 bases and J lost 2 bases. There are 15 residues in the CDR3. The CDR3 nucleotides read TGTGCCAGCAGTGAATCGGCGGGAGGCCCCTACGAGCAGTACTTC. Translating gives CASSESAGGPYEQYF.

This rearrangement joins TRBV12-3 or TRBV12-4 to TRBJ1-3; D unclear. The CDR3 runs to 12 residues. V shed 7 bases and J shed 2 bases, with 6 bases lying between them. The CDR3 here is CASKSPGNTIYF. The CDR3 DNA reads as TGTGCCAGCAAGAGCCCTGGAAACACCATATATTTT.

The chain is built from TRBV1 and TRBJ2-7; the D call of TRBD2 is as the table states it, not checked on the DNA. TRBV1 is noted as a pseudogene. The CDR3 spans 19 residues. The CDR3 loop reads CTSSQDKGREVADAYEQYF. CDR3 DNA sequence: TGCACCAGCAGCCAAGATAAGGGGAGGGAGGTAGCGGATGCCTACGAGCAGTACTTC.